This T cell receptor (beta chain) derives from a study of cytomegalovirus exposure and HLA in healthy donors. Study in general: Out of roughly 200 million T cells, an earlier analysis found about 120 million unique TCR beta sequences in total. Among the approximately 380 donors who were genotyped, 70% to 90% fell in the genetic ancestry cluster that is associated with self-reported Caucasian donors.

About this clone itself: Its matching antigen is unknown.

The PCR contained 60 Vbeta and 13 Jbeta primers. The repertoire was sequenced with immunoSEQ multiplex PCR; TCRdb's copy has only in-frame clones and lacks some. The sample comprises 90,000 to 140,000 clones, 78% of which are singletons, and roughly 1.3% rests with the top ten. Study-wide results and limits: Later on, a genetic analysis was performed. It linked a missense variant in DCLRE1C with V- and J-gene trimming of TCR beta.

CDR3 length: 15 residues. CDR1 and CDR2 from the germline V gene are SGHVS and FQNEAQ. Trimming removed 5 bases at V and 0 bases at J, with 10 bases between. The chain couples TRBV7-8 to TRBJ1-4; no clear D gene. The sequencing input was PBMCs. The source is a man aged 25 to 45 in good health and CMV-seronegative. The CDR3 DNA reads as TGTGCCAGCAGCCCACAAGTTGCAACTAATGAAAAACTGTTTTTT. Its translation: CASSPQVATNEKLFF.